This T cell receptor (beta chain) emerged from a study of blood T cell repertoires in COVID-19. Across the whole study: The United States, Italy and Spain supplied acute and convalescent COVID-19 samples. Sources were T cells, B-cell-depleted T cells, or PBMCs; the material itself was cDNA or gDNA.

As originally analysed: Reference gene primers were amplified, and this amplification served to estimate nucleated cell counts. Only in-frame clones appear in the TCRdb table, and some are missing; sequencing was by immunoSEQ multiplex PCR. V and J calls and clone size follow that table, whereas D and trimming were derived from the DNA. Among more than 100,000 clones listed, roughly 90% were seen once. The CDR3 covers 14 residues. Trimming removed 2 bases from V and 5 bases from J; junction bases left unmatched: 5. Looked up from germline, CDR1 is KGHSH and CDR2 is LQKENI. This chain uses TRBV18 with TRBJ1-2, with 7 nucleotides matching TRBD1. The TCR sequence derives from a woman in her sixties with acute or convalescent COVID-19. The sequenced sample consisted of peripheral blood. The CDR3 nucleotides are TGTGCCAGCTCACCAGAGACAGGGAGTTATGGCTACACCTTC. This gives the protein CASSPETGSYGYTF.